This record concerns one TCR beta chain sequence. Authors' data handling: Using reference gene primer amplification, nucleated cell counts were estimated. Sequencing was performed with immunoSEQ multiplex PCR; in TCRdb, only in-frame clones are kept and a portion is missing. V, J and clone size were drawn from that table, and D and trimming were deduced from the DNA. The profile covers about 50,000 clones, with roughly nine tenths appearing a single time and under 6% taken by the ten largest. Germline V gives CDR1 SGHAT, CDR2 FQNNGV. The V gene end was trimmed by 5 bases and the J gene end by 7 bases; junction bases not matched to a gene: 7. This CDR3 comprises 13 residues. This record comes from a study of blood T cell repertoires in COVID-19. Overall study: Sources were T cells, B-cell-depleted T cells, or PBMCs; the material itself was cDNA or gDNA.

The sample was peripheral blood. The receptor was derived from a man aged 35-49 years with active COVID-19. The chain is built from TRBV11-2 and TRBJ1-1, with TRBD1 matching over 7 bases. CDR3 nucleotides: TGTGCCAGCAGCCCACTTACAGGGGTTGAAGCTTTCTTT. Translating it yields CASSPLTGVEAFF.